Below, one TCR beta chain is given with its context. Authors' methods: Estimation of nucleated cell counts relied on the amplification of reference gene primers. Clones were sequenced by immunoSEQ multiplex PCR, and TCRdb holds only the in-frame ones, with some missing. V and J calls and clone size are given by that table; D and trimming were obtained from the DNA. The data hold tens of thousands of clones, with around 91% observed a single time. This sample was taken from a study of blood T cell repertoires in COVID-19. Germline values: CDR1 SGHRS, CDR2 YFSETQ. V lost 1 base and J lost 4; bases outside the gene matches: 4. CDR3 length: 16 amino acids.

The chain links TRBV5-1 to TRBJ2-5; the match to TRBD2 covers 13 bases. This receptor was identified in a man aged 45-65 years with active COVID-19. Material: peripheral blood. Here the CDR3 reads CASSLWGLAGLETQYF. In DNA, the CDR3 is TGCGCCAGCAGCTTGTGGGGACTAGCGGGGCTAGAGACCCAGTACTTC.